This TCR beta chain is drawn from a study of blood T cell repertoires in COVID-19. Looking at the study overall: The United States, Italy and Spain were the sources of the acute and convalescent COVID-19 samples.

Using immunoSEQ multiplex PCR, the repertoire was profiled, and TCRdb retains in-frame clones only, with some absent. Of some 250,000 clones listed, just over 90% are singletons. V was cut by 2 bases and J by 3 bases, with 9 bases left in between. Germline lookup yields CDR1 LNHDA and CDR2 SQIVND (reference sequence). The CDR3 is 14 amino acids. Source material: PBMCs or T cells enriched from blood (not recorded which). This chain joins TRBV19 and TRBJ2-3, with a possible D match to TRBD2 (5 bases). This receptor was obtained from a woman in her thirties or forties with acute COVID-19. The CDR3 nucleotides are TGTGCCAGTAGTATACGGCTAGCAACAGATACGCAGTATTTT. Amino acids: CASSIRLATDTQYF.